This T cell receptor (beta chain) was found in a study of T-cell reconstitution after alpha-beta-depleted transplantation in children. Trimming cost V 8 bases and J 4 bases, with 9 bases left between them. The CDR3 has 12 residues. In germline, CDR1 is MDHEN, CDR2 SYDVKM. For TCRbeta, the library was prepared with unique molecular identifiers. TCRdb used MiXCR to reprocess the PCR reads, holding one entry per CDR3 protein. Of under 250,000 distinct CDR3 sequences listed, roughly a quarter were seen once; the top ten hold 4% to 5.5%. V gene TRBV28 combines with J gene TRBJ1-3, with unresolved D. The receptor comes from a female patient aged 2-15 years who had a stem cell transplant for congenital amegakaryocytic thrombocytopenia, so the T cells may come from the graft donor. The sample consisted of PBMCs, mostly from graft donor cells, taken 360 days after TCRalphabeta/CD19-depleted stem cell transplant. In DNA, the CDR3 is TGTGCCAGCTCGGGCAGGGGAAACACCATATATTTT. This translates into CASSGRGNTIYF. The complete variable domain, with remaining parts taken from reference TRBV28 and TRBJ1-3, reads DVKVTQSSRYLVKRTGEKVFLECVQDMDHENMFWYRQDPGLGLRLIYFSYDVKMKEKGDIPEGYSVSREKKERFSLILESASTNQTSMYLCASSGRGNTIYFGEGSWLTVV.